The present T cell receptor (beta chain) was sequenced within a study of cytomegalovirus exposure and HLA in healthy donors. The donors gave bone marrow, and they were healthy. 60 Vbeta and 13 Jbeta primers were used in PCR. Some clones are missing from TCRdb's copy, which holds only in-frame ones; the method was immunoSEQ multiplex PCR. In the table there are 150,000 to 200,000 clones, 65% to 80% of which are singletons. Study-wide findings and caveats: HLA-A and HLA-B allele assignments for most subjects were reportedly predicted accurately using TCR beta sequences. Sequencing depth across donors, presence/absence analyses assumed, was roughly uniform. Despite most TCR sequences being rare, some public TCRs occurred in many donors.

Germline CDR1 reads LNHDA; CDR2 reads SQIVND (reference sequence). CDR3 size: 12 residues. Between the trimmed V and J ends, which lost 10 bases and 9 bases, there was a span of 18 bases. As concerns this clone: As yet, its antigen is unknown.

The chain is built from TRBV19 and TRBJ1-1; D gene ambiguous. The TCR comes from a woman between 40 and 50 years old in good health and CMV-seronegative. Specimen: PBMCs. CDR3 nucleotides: TGTGCCACCCGAGAAGAGGGCCTGAAAGCTTTCTTT. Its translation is CATREEGLKAFF.